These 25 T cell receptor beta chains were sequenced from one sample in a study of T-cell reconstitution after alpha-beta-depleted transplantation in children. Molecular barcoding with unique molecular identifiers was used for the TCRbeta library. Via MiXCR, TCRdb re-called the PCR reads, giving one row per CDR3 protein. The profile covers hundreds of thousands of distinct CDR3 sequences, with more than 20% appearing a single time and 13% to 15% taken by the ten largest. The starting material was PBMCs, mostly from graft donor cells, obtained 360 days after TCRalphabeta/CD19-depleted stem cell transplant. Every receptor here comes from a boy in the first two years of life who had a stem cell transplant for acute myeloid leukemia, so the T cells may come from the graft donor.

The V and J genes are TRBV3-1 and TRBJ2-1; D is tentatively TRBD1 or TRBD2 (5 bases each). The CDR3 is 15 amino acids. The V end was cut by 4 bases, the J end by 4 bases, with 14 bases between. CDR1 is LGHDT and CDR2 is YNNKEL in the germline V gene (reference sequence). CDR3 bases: TGTGCCAGCAGCCCGGGACCCCGACATTACAATGAGCAGTTCTTC. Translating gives CASSPGPRHYNEQFF.

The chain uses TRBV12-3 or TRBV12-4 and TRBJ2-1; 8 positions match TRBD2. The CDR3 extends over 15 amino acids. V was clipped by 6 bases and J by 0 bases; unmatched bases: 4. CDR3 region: CASSRGGSSYNEQFF. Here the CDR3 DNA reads TGTGCCAGCAGCCGCGGGGGGAGCTCCTACAATGAGCAGTTCTTC.

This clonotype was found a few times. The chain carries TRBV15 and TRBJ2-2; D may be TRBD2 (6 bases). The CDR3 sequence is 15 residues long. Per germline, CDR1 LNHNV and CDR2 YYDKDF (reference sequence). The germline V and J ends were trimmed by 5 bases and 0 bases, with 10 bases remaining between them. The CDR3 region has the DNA TGTGCCACCAGCCCAACTAGCCCGAACACCGGGGAGCTGTTTTTT. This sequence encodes CATSPTSPNTGELFF.

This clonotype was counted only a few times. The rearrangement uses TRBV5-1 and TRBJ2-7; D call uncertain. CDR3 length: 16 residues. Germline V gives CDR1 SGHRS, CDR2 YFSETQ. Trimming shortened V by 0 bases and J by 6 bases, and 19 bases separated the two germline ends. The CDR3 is CASSLAPGYGYSEQYF. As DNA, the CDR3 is TGCGCCAGCAGCTTGGCCCCGGGTTACGGCTACAGCGAGCAGTACTTC. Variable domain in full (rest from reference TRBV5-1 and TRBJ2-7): KAGVTQTPRYLIKTRGQQVTLSCSPISGHRSVSWYQQTPGQGLQFLFEYFSETQRNKGNFPGRFSGRQFSNSRSEMNVSTLELGDSALYLCASSLAPGYGYSEQYFGPGTRLTVT.

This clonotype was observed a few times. This CDR3 is CASSSSGTNQETQYF. Written as DNA, the CDR3 is TGTGCCAGCAGCTCAAGCGGGACTAACCAAGAGACCCAGTACTTC. The chain couples TRBV7-3 to TRBJ2-5, with 7 bases identical to TRBD2. The length of the CDR3 is 15 residues. Per germline, CDR1 SGHTA and CDR2 FQGTGA. J was trimmed by 0 bases and V by 4 bases; bases with no gene match: 5.

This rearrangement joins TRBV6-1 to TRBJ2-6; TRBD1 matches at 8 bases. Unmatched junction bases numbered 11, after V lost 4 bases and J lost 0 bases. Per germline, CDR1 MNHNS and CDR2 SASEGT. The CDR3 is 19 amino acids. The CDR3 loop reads CASSGMLGTGLSGANVLTF. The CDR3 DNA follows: TGTGCCAGCAGTGGCATGCTCGGGACAGGCCTCTCTGGGGCCAACGTCCTGACTTTC.

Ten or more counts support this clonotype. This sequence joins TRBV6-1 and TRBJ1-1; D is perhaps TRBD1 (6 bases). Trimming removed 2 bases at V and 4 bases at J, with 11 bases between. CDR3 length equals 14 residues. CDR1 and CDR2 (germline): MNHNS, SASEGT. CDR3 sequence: CASSELGASTEAFF. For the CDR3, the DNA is TGTGCCAGCAGTGAATTGGGGGCAAGCACTGAAGCTTTCTTT.

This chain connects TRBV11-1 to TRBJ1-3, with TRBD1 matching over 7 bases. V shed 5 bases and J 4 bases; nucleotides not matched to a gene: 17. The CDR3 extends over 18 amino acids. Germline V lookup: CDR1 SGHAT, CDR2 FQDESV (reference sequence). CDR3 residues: CASSLQFRQGFLGNTIYF. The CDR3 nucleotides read TGTGCCAGCAGCCTCCAATTCCGACAGGGCTTTTTGGGAAACACCATATATTTT.

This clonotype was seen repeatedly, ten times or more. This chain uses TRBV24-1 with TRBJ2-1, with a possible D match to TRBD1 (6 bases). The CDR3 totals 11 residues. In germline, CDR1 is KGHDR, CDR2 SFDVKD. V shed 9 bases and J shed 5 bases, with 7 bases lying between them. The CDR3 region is CATGTNNEQFF. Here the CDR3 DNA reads TGTGCCACCGGGACAAACAATGAGCAGTTCTTC.

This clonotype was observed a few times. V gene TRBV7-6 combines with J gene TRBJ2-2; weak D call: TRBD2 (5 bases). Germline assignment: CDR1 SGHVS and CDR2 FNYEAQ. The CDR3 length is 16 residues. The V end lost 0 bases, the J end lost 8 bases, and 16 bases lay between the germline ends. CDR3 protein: CASSLAPGRSGGELFF. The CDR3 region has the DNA TGTGCCAGCAGCTTAGCTCCGGGAAGGTCGGGAGGGGAGCTGTTTTTT.

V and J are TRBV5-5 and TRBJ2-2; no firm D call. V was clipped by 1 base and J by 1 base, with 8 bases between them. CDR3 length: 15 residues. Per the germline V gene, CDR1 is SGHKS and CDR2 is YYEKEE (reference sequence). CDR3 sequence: CASSLLLLNTGELFF. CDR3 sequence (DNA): TGTGCCAGCAGCTTGTTACTCCTGAACACCGGGGAGCTGTTTTTT.

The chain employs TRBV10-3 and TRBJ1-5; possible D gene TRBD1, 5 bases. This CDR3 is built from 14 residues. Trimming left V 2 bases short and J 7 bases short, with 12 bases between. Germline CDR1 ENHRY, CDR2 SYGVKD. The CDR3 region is CAISEGGIDQPQHF. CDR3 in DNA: TGTGCCATCAGTGAGGGGGGGATCGACCAGCCCCAGCATTTT.

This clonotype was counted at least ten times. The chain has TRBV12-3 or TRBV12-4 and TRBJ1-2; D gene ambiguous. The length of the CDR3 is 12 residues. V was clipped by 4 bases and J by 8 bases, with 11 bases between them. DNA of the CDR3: TGTGCCAGCAGTTCCGGGATCCCCGGCTACACCTTC. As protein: CASSSGIPGYTF.

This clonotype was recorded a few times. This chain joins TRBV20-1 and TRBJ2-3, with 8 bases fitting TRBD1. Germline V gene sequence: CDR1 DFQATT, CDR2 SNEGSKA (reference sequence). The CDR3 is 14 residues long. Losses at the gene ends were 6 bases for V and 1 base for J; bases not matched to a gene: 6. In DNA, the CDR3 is TGCAGTGCCCAGGACAGGGTCCGCACAGATACGCAGTATTTT. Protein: CSAQDRVRTDTQYF.

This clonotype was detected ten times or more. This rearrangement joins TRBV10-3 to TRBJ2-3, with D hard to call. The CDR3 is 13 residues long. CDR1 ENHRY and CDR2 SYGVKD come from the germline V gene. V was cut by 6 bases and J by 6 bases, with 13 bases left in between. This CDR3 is CAISETGDDTQYF. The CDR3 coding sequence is TGTGCCATCAGCGAGACCGGAGATGATACGCAGTATTTT.

The CDR3 nucleotides read TGTGCCAGCAGCTTAAATTGGATGGAAGAGACCCAGTACTTC. Translating gives CASSLNWMEETQYF. The rearrangement joins TRBV7-2 to TRBJ2-5; D call uncertain. Trimming pared 2 bases from V and 3 bases from J, leaving 10 bases between. CDR3 length: 14 amino acids. The germline CDR1 and CDR2 sequences are SGHTA and FQGNSA.

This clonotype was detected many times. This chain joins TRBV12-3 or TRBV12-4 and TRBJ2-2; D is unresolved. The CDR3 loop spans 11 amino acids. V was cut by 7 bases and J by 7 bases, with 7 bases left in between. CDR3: CASTGGGELFF. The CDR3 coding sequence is TGTGCCAGCACCGGCGGCGGGGAGCTGTTTTTT.

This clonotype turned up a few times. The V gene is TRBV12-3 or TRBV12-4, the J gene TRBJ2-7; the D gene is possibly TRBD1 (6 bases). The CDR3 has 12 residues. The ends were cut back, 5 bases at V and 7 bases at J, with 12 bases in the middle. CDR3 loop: CASSRRGGEQYF. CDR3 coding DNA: TGTGCCAGCAGTCGCAGGGGTGGAGAGCAGTACTTC.

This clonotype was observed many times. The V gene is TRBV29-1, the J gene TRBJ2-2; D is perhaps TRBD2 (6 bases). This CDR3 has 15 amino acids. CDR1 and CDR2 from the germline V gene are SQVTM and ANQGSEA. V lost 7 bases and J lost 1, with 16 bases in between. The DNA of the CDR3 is TGCAGCGCTGAGGCCTCGGGAGTGAACACCGGGGAGCTGTTTTTT. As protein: CSAEASGVNTGELFF.

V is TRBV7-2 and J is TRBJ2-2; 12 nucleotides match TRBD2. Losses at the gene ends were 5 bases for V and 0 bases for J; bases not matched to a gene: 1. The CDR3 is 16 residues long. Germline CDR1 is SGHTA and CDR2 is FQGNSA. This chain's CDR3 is CASSRTSGANTGELFF. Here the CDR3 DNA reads TGTGCCAGCAGCAGGACTAGCGGGGCGAACACCGGGGAGCTGTTTTTT.

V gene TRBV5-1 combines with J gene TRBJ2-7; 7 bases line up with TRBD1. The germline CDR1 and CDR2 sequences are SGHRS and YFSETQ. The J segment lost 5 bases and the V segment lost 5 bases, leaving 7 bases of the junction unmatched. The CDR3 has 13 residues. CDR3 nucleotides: TGCGCCAGCAGTCAGGGACAGCCCCACGAGCAGTACTTC. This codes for CASSQGQPHEQYF. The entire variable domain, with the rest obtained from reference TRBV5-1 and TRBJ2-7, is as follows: KAGVTQTPRYLIKTRGQQVTLSCSPISGHRSVSWYQQTPGQGLQFLFEYFSETQRNKGNFPGRFSGRQFSNSRSEMNVSTLELGDSALYLCASSQGQPHEQYFGPGTRLTVT.

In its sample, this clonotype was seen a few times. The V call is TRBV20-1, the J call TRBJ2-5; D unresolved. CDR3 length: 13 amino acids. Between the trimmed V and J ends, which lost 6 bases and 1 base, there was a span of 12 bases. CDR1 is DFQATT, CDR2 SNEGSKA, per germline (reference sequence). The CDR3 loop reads CSALGNIQETQYF. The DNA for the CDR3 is TGCAGTGCCCTAGGGAACATCCAAGAGACCCAGTACTTC.

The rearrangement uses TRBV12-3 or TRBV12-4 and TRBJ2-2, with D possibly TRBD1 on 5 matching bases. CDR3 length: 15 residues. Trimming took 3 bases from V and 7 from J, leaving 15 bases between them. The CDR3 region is CASSFGAVVFGELFF. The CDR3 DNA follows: TGTGCCAGCAGTTTTGGGGCAGTTGTCTTCGGGGAGCTGTTTTTT.

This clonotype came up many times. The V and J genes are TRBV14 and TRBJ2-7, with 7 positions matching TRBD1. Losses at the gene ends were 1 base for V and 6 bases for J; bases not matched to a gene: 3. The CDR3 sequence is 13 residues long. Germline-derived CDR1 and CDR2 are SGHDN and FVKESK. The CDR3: CASSQAAGGEQYF. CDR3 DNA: TGTGCCAGCAGCCAAGCCGCAGGGGGCGAGCAGTACTTC.

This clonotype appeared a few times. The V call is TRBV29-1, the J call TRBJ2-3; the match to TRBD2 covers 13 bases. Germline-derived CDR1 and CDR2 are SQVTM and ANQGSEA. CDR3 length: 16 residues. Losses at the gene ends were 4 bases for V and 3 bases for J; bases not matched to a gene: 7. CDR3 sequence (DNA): TGCAGCGTTGCGGCCTCGACTAGCGGGGGGACAGATACGCAGTATTTT. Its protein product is CSVAASTSGGTDTQYF.